One sample yielded the 9 T cell receptor beta chains listed below, sequenced in a study of response to subunit inactivated influenza vaccine. MiXCR, run by TCRdb on the RT-PCR reads, gives a single entry per CDR3 protein. The sample lists roughly 170,000 distinct CDR3 sequences; about 9% were seen once. The sample was non-naive T cells sorted from PBMCs, taken on the day of vaccination. All receptors derive from a man aged 50 to 59 who received an inactivated influenza vaccine.

Only a few counts were recorded for this clonotype. The V gene is TRBV6-1, the J gene TRBJ2-7; 7 bases match TRBD2. Germline CDR1 MNHNS, CDR2 SASEGT. The J segment lost 2 bases and the V segment lost 10 bases, leaving 8 bases of the junction unmatched. This CDR3 spans 13 amino acids. The CDR3: CATRAGRTYEQYF. DNA of the CDR3: TGTGCCACCCGAGCGGGAAGAACCTACGAGCAGTACTTC.

This clonotype was counted only a few times. The chain couples TRBV7-2 to TRBJ2-3; no firm D call. Germline V CDR1 and CDR2: SGHTA, FQGNSA. V was trimmed by 1 base and J by 2 bases, leaving 7 bases between them. This CDR3 comprises 14 residues. The CDR3 is CASSLGSFTDTQYF. CDR3 in DNA: TGTGCCAGCAGCTTAGGTTCATTCACAGATACGCAGTATTTT.

This chain joins TRBV5-1 and TRBJ1-5; no reliable D call. The V end was cut by 2 bases, the J end by 7 bases, with 13 bases between. Per the germline V gene, CDR1 is SGHRS and CDR2 is YFSETQ. CDR3 length equals 14 residues. CDR3 bases: TGCGCCAGCAGCTTTTGGGGTCTGGGGCAGCCCCAGCATTTT. The encoded protein is CASSFWGLGQPQHF.

The V gene is TRBV12-3 or TRBV12-4, the J gene TRBJ1-5; D remains ambiguous. V was shortened by 1 base and J by 3 bases, with 4 bases between the two germline ends. There are 13 residues in the CDR3. The CDR3 is CASSLGINQPQHF. The CDR3 DNA is TGTGCCAGCAGTTTAGGGATCAATCAGCCCCAGCATTTT.

In its sample, this clonotype was seen many times. CDR3 sequence reads: CASSPDRGTEAFF. In DNA, the CDR3 is TGTGCCAGCAGTCCGGACAGGGGCACTGAAGCTTTCTTT. The J gene is TRBJ1-1, the V gene TRBV6-1, with 9 positions matching TRBD1. The CDR3 is made up of 13 amino acids. J was trimmed by 4 bases and V by 5 bases; bases with no gene match: 2. Germline CDR1 MNHNS, CDR2 SASEGT.

The genes are TRBV29-1 and TRBJ1-5, with 10 bases identical to TRBD1. The CDR3 extends over 12 amino acids. CDR1 SQVTM and CDR2 ANQGSEA come from the germline V gene. V gave up 6 bases and J gave up 5 bases; unmatched junction bases: 1. The DNA of the CDR3 is TGCAGCGTCGGACAGGGGGATCAGCCCCAGCATTTT. Translating gives CSVGQGDQPQHF. The complete variable domain, with remaining parts taken from reference TRBV29-1 and TRBJ1-5, reads SAVISQKPSRDICQRGTSLTIQCQVDSQVTMMFWYRQQPGQSLTLIATANQGSEATYESGFVIDKFPISRPNLTFSTLTVSNMSPEDSSIYLCSVGQGDQPQHFGDGTRLSIL.

This chain connects TRBV6-1 to TRBJ1-2; tentatively, D is TRBD1 (6 bases). The germline V gene encodes CDR1 MNHNS and CDR2 SASEGT. Trimming pared 6 bases from V and 5 bases from J, leaving 22 bases between. The CDR3 extends over 16 amino acids. In DNA, the CDR3 is TGTGCCAGCAGAGATACCGGGGGGGCGCAGGGGTATGGCTACACCTTC. Amino acid sequence: CASRDTGGAQGYGYTF.

The V and J genes are TRBV10-3 and TRBJ1-6; the D gene is possibly TRBD1 (6 bases). Germline V gene data show CDR1 as ENHRY and CDR2 as SYGVKD. The CDR3 has 14 amino acids. Trimming took 5 bases from V and 12 from J, leaving 17 bases between them. The CDR3 DNA sequence: TGTGCCATCAGTAGGGACACCGGGTATCAACCCCTCCACTTT. Its translation is CAISRDTGYQPLHF.

Only a few counts were recorded for this clonotype. The CDR3 here is CASSRGQGVAGELFF. CDR3 DNA sequence: TGTGCCAGCAGCCGCGGACAGGGCGTTGCCGGGGAGCTGTTTTTT. This chain joins TRBV7-2 and TRBJ2-2; 8 bases are shared with TRBD1. This CDR3 comprises 15 residues. Per the germline V gene, CDR1 is SGHTA and CDR2 is FQGNSA. V was clipped by 5 bases and J by 6 bases; unmatched bases: 8.